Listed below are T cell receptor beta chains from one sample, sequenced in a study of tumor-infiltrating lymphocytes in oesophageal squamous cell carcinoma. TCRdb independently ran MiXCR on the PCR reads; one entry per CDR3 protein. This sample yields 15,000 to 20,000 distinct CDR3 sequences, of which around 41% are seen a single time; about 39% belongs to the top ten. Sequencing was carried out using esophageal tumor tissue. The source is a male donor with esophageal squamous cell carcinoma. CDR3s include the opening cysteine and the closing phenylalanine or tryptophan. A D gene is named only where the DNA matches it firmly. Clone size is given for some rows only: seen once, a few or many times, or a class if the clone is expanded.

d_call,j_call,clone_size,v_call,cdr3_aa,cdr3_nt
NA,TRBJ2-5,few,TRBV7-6,CASSPDLETQYF,TGTGCCAGCAGCCCGGACTTGGAGACCCAGTACTTC
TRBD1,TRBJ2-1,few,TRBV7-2,CASSRDRGNEQFF,TGTGCCAGCAGCCGGGACAGGGGAAATGAGCAGTTCTTC
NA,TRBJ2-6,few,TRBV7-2,CASSRSGAGANVLTF,TGTGCCAGCAGTCGCAGCGGAGCTGGGGCCAACGTCCTGACTTTC
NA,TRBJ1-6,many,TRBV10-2,CASSESNYRQPSSPLHF,TGCGCCAGCAGTGAGTCGAATTATAGACAGCCGAGTTCACCCCTCCACTTT
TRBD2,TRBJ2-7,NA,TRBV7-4,CASSLYGAGVDNEQYF,TGTGCCAGCAGCTTATACGGAGCGGGAGTGGACAATGAGCAGTACTTC
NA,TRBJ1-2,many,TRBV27,CASRGGGGYTF,TGTGCCAGCAGAGGCGGTGGTGGCTACACCTTC
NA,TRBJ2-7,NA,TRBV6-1,CASSATGSGEQYF,TGTGCCAGCAGTGCCACAGGGTCCGGCGAGCAGTACTTC
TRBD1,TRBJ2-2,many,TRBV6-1,CASTAGQGIANTGELFF,TGTGCCAGCACCGCGGGACAGGGGATCGCGAACACCGGGGAGCTGTTTTTT
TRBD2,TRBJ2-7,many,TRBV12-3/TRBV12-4,CASSLTGLAIGYEQYF,TGTGCCAGCAGTTTAACGGGACTAGCCATCGGCTACGAGCAGTACTTC
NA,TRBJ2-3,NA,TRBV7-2,CASSLEVGTDTQYF,TGTGCCAGCAGCTTAGAAGTTGGCACAGATACGCAGTATTTT
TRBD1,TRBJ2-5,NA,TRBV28,CASSLWLRDRGLETQYF,TGTGCCAGCAGTTTATGGCTCCGGGACAGGGGTTTAGAGACCCAGTACTTC
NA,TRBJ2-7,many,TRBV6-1,CASSRGWGLSFDEQYF,TGTGCCAGCAGCCGCGGCTGGGGCCTCTCCTTCGACGAGCAGTACTTC
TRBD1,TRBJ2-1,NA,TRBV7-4,CASSLAPTGPNSPLHF,TGTGCCAGCAGCTTAGCTCCGACAGGGCCCAACTCACCCCTCCACTTC
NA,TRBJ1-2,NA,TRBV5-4,CASSLAPNPGYTF,TGTGCCAGCAGTCTCGCTCCGAACCCCGGCTACACCTTC
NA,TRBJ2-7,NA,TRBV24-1,CATSEGRGLFF,TGTGCCACCAGTGAAGGTCGGGGACTGTTCTTC
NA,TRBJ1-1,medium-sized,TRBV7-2,CASSLPWNTEAFF,TGTGCCAGCAGCCTCCCATGGAACACTGAAGCTTTCTTT
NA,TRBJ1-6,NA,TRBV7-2,CASSLVTTNSPLHF,TGTGCCAGCAGCTTAGTCACCACCAATTCACCCCTCCACTTT
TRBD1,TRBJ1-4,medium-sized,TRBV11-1,CASSFSTGTGGGEKLFF,TGTGCCAGCAGCTTTTCGACGGGGACAGGGGGCGGTGAAAAACTGTTTTTT
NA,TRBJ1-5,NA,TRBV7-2,CASSPFRVDQPQHF,TGTGCCAGCAGCCCCTTTAGGGTGGATCAGCCCCAGCATTTT
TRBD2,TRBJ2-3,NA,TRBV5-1,CASSRGTSGRAFSSTDTQYF,TGCGCCAGCAGCAGGGGGACTAGCGGGAGGGCGTTCTCTAGCACAGATACGCAGTATTTT
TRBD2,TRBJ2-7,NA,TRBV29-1,CSVRTSGTYEQYF,TGCAGCGTAAGGACTAGCGGGACCTACGAGCAGTACTTC
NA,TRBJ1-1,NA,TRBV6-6,CASRPLLQTGLNTEAFF,TGTGCCAGCAGACCACTTCTCCAGACAGGCCTGAACACTGAAGCTTTCTTT
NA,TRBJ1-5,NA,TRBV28,CATDSSNQPQHF,TGTGCCACCGATTCGAGCAATCAGCCCCAGCATTTT
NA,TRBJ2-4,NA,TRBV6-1,CASSYRWGRIGGKNIQYF,TGTGCCAGCAGTTACCGCTGGGGACGTATTGGGGGCAAAAACATTCAGTACTTC
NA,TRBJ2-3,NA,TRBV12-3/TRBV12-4,CASSYVWDSTDTQYF,TGTGCCAGCAGTTATGTGTGGGACAGCACAGATACGCAGTATTTT
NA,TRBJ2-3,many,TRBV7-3,CASSLIGGKADTQYF,TGTGCCAGCAGCTTAATCGGCGGGAAGGCAGATACGCAGTATTTT
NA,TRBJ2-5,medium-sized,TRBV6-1,CASSFPAGKAQETQYF,TGTGCCAGCAGTTTCCCAGCAGGGAAGGCTCAAGAGACCCAGTACTTC
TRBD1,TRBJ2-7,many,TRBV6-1,CASKGQEFPYEQYF,TGTGCCAGCAAGGGACAGGAATTCCCCTACGAGCAGTACTTC
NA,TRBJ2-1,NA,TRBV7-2,CASSLVDRETQFF,TGTGCCAGCAGCTTAGTGGACCGAGAGACCCAGTTCTTC
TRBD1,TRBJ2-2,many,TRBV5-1,CASSSSGQEFGELFF,TGCGCCAGCAGCTCTTCGGGACAGGAATTCGGGGAGCTGTTTTTT
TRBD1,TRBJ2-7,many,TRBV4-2,CASSRTTGGRYEQYF,TGTGCCAGCAGCCGCACGACAGGGGGCAGGTACGAGCAGTACTTC
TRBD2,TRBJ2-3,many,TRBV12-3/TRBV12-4,CASRFRLVAGPDTQYF,TGTGCCAGCAGGTTTCGTCTGGTAGCGGGGCCAGATACGCAGTATTTT
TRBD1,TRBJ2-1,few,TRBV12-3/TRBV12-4,CASSLRQGAENEQFF,TGTGCCAGCAGTTTAAGGCAGGGGGCTGAAAATGAGCAGTTCTTC
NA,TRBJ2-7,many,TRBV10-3,CAIAGSGSYEQYF,TGTGCCATCGCGGGGAGCGGCTCCTACGAGCAGTACTTC
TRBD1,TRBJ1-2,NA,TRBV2,CASSPGGPNYGYTF,TGTGCCAGCAGCCCAGGGGGCCCCAACTATGGCTACACCTTC
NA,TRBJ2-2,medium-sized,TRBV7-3,CASFRGELFF,TGTGCCAGCTTCCGCGGGGAGCTGTTTTTT
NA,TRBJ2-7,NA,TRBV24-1,CATSDSASRSYEQYF,TGTGCCACCAGTGATTCGGCTAGCAGATCCTACGAGCAGTACTTC
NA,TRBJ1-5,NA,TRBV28,CASSSNPTGTLTSNQPQHF,TGTGCCAGCAGTTCGAACCCTACCGGGACCTTGACTAGCAATCAGCCCCAGCATTTT
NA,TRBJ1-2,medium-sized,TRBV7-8,CASSSGDPYGYTF,TGTGCCAGCAGTTCAGGGGACCCCTATGGCTACACCTTC
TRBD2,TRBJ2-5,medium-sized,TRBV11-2,CASSPYRSGGRQETQYF,TGTGCCAGCAGCCCATATCGGAGCGGGGGGCGTCAAGAGACCCAGTACTTC
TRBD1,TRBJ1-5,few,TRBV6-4,CASSAGQGQPQHF,TGTGCCAGCAGTGCAGGACAGGGACAGCCCCAGCATTTT
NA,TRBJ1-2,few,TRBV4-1,CASSQVVGSYYGYTF,TGCGCCAGCAGCCAAGTGGTTGGCAGCTACTATGGCTACACCTTC
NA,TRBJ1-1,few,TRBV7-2,CASSAGLRAEAFF,TGTGCCAGCAGCGCAGGGTTAAGAGCGGAAGCTTTCTTT
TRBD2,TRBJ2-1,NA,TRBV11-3,CASSLVTSGGVGNEQFF,TGTGCCAGCAGCTTAGTGACTAGCGGGGGGGTGGGCAATGAGCAGTTCTTC
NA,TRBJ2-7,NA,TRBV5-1,CASSLAVGGKLHEQYF,TGCGCCAGCAGCCTCGCCGTTGGGGGTAAACTCCACGAGCAGTACTTC
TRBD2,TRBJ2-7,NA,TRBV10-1,CASSPSGGASYEQYF,TGCGCCAGCAGCCCTAGCGGGGGGGCATCCTACGAGCAGTACTTC
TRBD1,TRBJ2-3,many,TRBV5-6,CASSSAGTGRDTQYF,TGTGCCAGCAGCTCCGCCGGGACAGGGAGGGATACGCAGTATTTT
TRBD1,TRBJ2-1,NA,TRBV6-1,CASVPGTGLNEQFF,TGTGCCAGCGTTCCCGGGACAGGGCTGAATGAGCAGTTCTTC
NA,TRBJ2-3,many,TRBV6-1,CASSARGLSTDTQYF,TGTGCCAGCAGTGCCCGGGGGTTGAGCACAGATACGCAGTATTTT
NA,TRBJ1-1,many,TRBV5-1,CASRSGIQAFF,TGCGCCAGCAGGAGCGGGATCCAAGCTTTCTTT
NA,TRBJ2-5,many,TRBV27,CASSFTGGTQYF,TGTGCCAGCAGTTTTACCGGAGGGACCCAGTACTTC
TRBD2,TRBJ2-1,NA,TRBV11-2,CASSGTSGYNEQFF,TGTGCCAGCAGTGGGACTAGCGGATACAATGAGCAGTTCTTC
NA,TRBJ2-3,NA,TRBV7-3,CASRSQGTDTQYF,TGTGCCAGCAGGTCCCAGGGCACAGATACGCAGTATTTT
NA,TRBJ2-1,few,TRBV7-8,CASSLSQGAEQFF,TGTGCCAGCAGCTTGAGCCAGGGAGCGGAGCAGTTCTTC